This T cell receptor beta chain came from a study of regulatory T cells in long-lasting Graves disease. Study outcomes and limitations: Sharing of public clonotypes was greater in persistent patients (approximately 2,700) than in new patients (roughly 970). Persistent Graves' patients showed less TCR diversity than newly diagnosed ones. Favored gene segments in persistent disease were TRBV28, TRBJ1-2 and TRBJ2-5.

TCRdb recomputed calls from the reads with MiXCR, one row per CDR3 protein. The data hold fewer than 1,500 distinct CDR3 sequences, with 50% observed a single time. From RNA extracted from PBMCs, the TCR library was made. The CDR3 loop spans 14 amino acids. Trimming removed 4 bases from V and 1 base from J, with 12 bases in between. CDR1 is DFQATT, CDR2 SNEGSKA, per germline (reference sequence). About this clonotype itself: Its specificity is unknown.

This TCR derives from a female donor with Graves disease. The sample consisted of peripheral blood mononuclear cells (PBMCs), taken with antithyroid drug treatment, in newly diagnosed or persistent Graves disease (not recorded which). The chain uses TRBV20-1 and TRBJ2-3, with D perhaps TRBD1 or TRBD2 (5 bases each). CDR3 region: CSANHVGGTDTQYF. CDR3 DNA sequence: TGCAGTGCTAACCACGTGGGGGGCACAGATACGCAGTATTTT.